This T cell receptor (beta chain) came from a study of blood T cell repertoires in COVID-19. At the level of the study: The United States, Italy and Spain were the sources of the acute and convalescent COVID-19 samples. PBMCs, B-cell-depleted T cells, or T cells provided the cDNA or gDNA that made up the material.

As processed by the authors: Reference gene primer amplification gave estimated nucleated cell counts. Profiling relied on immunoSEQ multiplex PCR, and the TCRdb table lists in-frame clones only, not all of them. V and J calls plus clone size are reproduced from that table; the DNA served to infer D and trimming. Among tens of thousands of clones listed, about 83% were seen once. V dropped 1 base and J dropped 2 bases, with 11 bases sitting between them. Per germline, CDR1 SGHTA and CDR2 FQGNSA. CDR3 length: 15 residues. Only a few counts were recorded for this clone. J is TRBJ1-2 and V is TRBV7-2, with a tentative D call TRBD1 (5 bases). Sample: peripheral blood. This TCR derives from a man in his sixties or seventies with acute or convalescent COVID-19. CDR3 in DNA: TGTGCCAGCAGCTTAGTGGCAGGGAACAACTATGGCTACACCTTC. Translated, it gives CASSLVAGNNYGYTF.